The clone carrying this T cell receptor (beta chain) occurred many times. Its antigen remains unknown. cDNA was made from about 500 ng RNA using alpha and beta constant primers. Each of the alpha and beta chains got its own library through chain-specific third strand synthesis with indices. Each molecule carried a 12-nucleotide identifier made of two joined random hexamers added before amplification. TCRdb re-called the 5' RACE reads through MiXCR, storing one row per CDR3 protein. The data contain some 13,000 distinct CDR3 sequences, roughly 9.9% of them singletons. The data were obtained in a study of HIV-infected patients and healthy controls. Whole-study results and caveats: Significantly higher mean Gini indices appeared in HIV-infected repertoires, possibly reflecting oligoclonality. Significant mean usage differences between HIV-infected patients and controls involved eight alpha and eight beta V genes.

All unsorted peripheral T cells were captured because whole blood was used without fractionation. RNA came from more than 2 ml of peripheral blood. This TCR was sampled from an adult in good health. Sequencing was done on a sample of blood.

The CDR3 sequence: CASSLNNEQFF. CDR3 coding DNA: TGTGCCAGCTCACTGAACAATGAGCAGTTCTTC. This chain uses TRBV12-3 or TRBV12-4 with TRBJ2-1; D not resolved. This CDR3 spans 11 amino acids. V dropped 8 bases and J dropped 5 bases, with 7 bases sitting between them.